The 17 T cell receptor beta chains in this list originate from one sample, sequenced in a study of T-cell reconstitution after alpha-beta-depleted transplantation in children. During its preparation, the TCRbeta library received unique molecular identifiers. TCRdb itself ran the PCR reads through MiXCR, one entry per CDR3 protein. The sample records 250,000 to 400,000 distinct CDR3 sequences, around 25% being singletons. The source material was PBMCs, mostly from graft donor cells, sampled 180 days after TCRalphabeta/CD19-depleted stem cell transplant. These receptors were obtained from a male patient aged 10 to 17 who had a stem cell transplant for acute lymphoblastic leukemia, so the T cells may come from the graft donor.

This chain uses TRBV6-1 with TRBJ2-5, with 13 bases lining up with TRBD2. CDR3 length: 16 residues. The V gene's germline CDR1 is MNHNS and CDR2 SASEGT. V was pared by 5 bases and J by 1 base, with 4 bases of the junction left unmatched. The CDR3, as DNA: TGTGCCAGCAGTCGGGGACTAGCGGGGCCCCAAGAGACCCAGTACTTC. Residues: CASSRGLAGPQETQYF.

In its sample, this clonotype was seen many times. The chain links TRBV7-6 to TRBJ2-3; D is unresolved. V lost 2 bases and J lost 2, with 2 bases in between. Germline assignment: CDR1 SGHVS and CDR2 FNYEAQ. The length of the CDR3 is 12 residues. CDR3 loop: CASSLYTDTQYF. CDR3 DNA sequence: TGTGCCAGCAGCTTATACACAGATACGCAGTATTTT.

This chain joins TRBV4-1 and TRBJ2-7; D uncertain. The germline V gene has CDR1 MGHRA and CDR2 YSYEKL. CDR3 length: 15 amino acids. V was shortened by 6 bases and J by 1 base, with 16 bases between the two germline ends. Here the CDR3 DNA reads TGCGCCAGCAGTAGGGCGCAACCTGATTCCTACGAGCAGTACTTC. The encoded protein is CASSRAQPDSYEQYF.

This clonotype turned up a few times. The chain's CDR3 is CASSGGLAGEVVTGELFF. The CDR3 bases are TGTGCCAGCAGTGGGGGACTAGCGGGAGAGGTGGTGACCGGGGAGCTGTTTTTT. The chain is built from TRBV6-1 and TRBJ2-2; TRBD2 aligns across 14 bases. Germline lookup yields CDR1 MNHNS and CDR2 SASEGT. This CDR3 has 18 amino acids. After removal of 4 bases from V and 5 bases from J, the junction contained 9 bases not matched to a gene.

This clonotype was detected a few times. V is TRBV11-2 and J is TRBJ2-1, with a weak D call TRBD1 (5 bases). The CDR3 loop spans 11 amino acids. Germline assignment: CDR1 SGHAT and CDR2 FQNNGV. V lost 5 bases and J lost 9, with 8 bases in between. The CDR3 DNA sequence: TGTGCCAGCAGCCCCGACAGTGAGCAGTTCTTC. Translation: CASSPDSEQFF.

The CDR3 bases are TGTGCCAGCAGTTTAATGGGGGCCAAAAACATTCAGTACTTC. This sequence encodes CASSLMGAKNIQYF. The chain links TRBV27 to TRBJ2-4; D unresolved. CDR1 is MNHEY and CDR2 is SMNVEV in the germline V gene (reference sequence). The CDR3 has 14 amino acids. Between the trimmed V and J ends, which lost 2 bases and 1 base, there was a span of 6 bases.

This clonotype was picked up a small number of times. The chain employs TRBV4-1 and TRBJ2-7, with a weak D call TRBD1 (7 bases). The germline V and J ends were trimmed by 3 bases and 5 bases, with 14 bases remaining between them. CDR1 and CDR2 (germline): MGHRA, YSYEKL. This CDR3 is 14 amino acids long. The CDR3 nucleotides are TGCGCCAGCAGCCATGGCTTCAGGGGGGACGAGCAGTACTTC. Its protein product is CASSHGFRGDEQYF.

This clonotype was seen only once. The gene calls are TRBV9 and TRBJ2-3, with a weak D call TRBD2 (6 bases). Deletions cut 0 bases from V and 2 bases from J, with 10 bases between. Germline V gene sequence: CDR1 SGDLS, CDR2 YYNGEE. The CDR3 length is 15 residues. The CDR3 spells CASSVETGVTDTQYF. CDR3 sequence (DNA): TGTGCCAGCAGCGTAGAGACGGGAGTCACAGATACGCAGTATTTT. Full variable domain (missing parts from reference TRBV9 and TRBJ2-3): DSGVTQTPKHLITATGQRVTLRCSPRSGDLSVYWYQQSLDQGLQFLIQYYNGEERAKGNILERFSAQQFPDLHSELNLSSLELGDSALYFCASSVETGVTDTQYFGPGTRLTVL.

The gene calls are TRBV5-1 and TRBJ1-1, with D uncertain. The CDR3 runs to 14 residues. V lost 0 bases and J lost 5, with 11 bases in between. In germline, CDR1 is SGHRS, CDR2 YFSETQ. CDR3 sequence reads: CASSLGARVTEAFF. The CDR3 DNA sequence: TGCGCCAGCAGCTTGGGGGCCCGGGTGACTGAAGCTTTCTTT.

This clonotype has just a few counts. The J gene is TRBJ2-3, the V gene TRBV27; D is undetermined. V lost 8 bases to trimming and J lost 3 bases, with 6 bases between them. CDR1 is MNHEY, CDR2 SMNVEV, per germline (reference sequence). The CDR3 loop spans 11 amino acids. This CDR3 is CASLGTDTQYF. CDR3 DNA: TGTGCCAGCCTCGGGACAGATACGCAGTATTTT.

This clonotype has more than one count but fewer than ten. The chain couples TRBV7-9 to TRBJ1-2, with D uncertain. The CDR3 loop spans 15 amino acids. Germline assignment: CDR1 SEHNR and CDR2 FQNEAQ (reference sequence). V was shortened by 1 base and J by 5 bases, with 14 bases between the two germline ends. Written as DNA, the CDR3 is TGTGCCAGCAGCTTAGTTATTGGAGCTCCGTATGGCTACACCTTC. Translated: CASSLVIGAPYGYTF.

This clonotype has ten or more counts. The J gene is TRBJ2-7, the V gene TRBV12-3 or TRBV12-4; no clear D. Between the trimmed V and J ends, which lost 6 bases and 2 bases, there was a span of 11 bases. The CDR3 length is 13 residues. CDR3 amino acids: CASSSHRPYEQYF. CDR3 in DNA: TGTGCCAGCAGCTCCCACCGGCCCTACGAGCAGTACTTC.

This chain links TRBV10-2 with TRBJ2-3, with D tentatively TRBD1 (5 bases). CDR3 length: 16 amino acids. Germline CDR1 and CDR2: WSHSY and SAAADI. Deletions cut 5 bases from V and 0 bases from J, with 15 bases between. CDR3 sequence (DNA): TGCGCCAGCAGTTTCCGACAGATAACGAGCACAGATACGCAGTATTTT. Translating gives CASSFRQITSTDTQYF.

The CDR3 reads CATEGRGGRTDTQYF. The CDR3 DNA sequence: TGTGCCACCGAAGGGCGGGGAGGTCGCACAGATACGCAGTATTTT. V is TRBV24-1 and J is TRBJ2-3, with D possibly TRBD2 on 6 matching bases. Germline V lookup: CDR1 KGHDR, CDR2 SFDVKD. The CDR3 has 15 amino acids. V was trimmed by 9 bases and J by 1 base, leaving 16 bases between them.

V is TRBV20-1 and J is TRBJ2-1, with D possibly matching TRBD2 (6 bases). The length of the CDR3 is 14 residues. V lost 6 bases and J lost 2, with 14 bases in between. Germline-derived CDR1 and CDR2 are DFQATT and SNEGSKA (reference sequence). The CDR3 DNA sequence: TGCAGTGCGTCGGGAGATGAAGCCTACAATGAGCAGTTCTTC. Amino acid sequence: CSASGDEAYNEQFF.

This clonotype turned up a few times. The CDR3 loop reads CASSPGVPNTEAFF. CDR3 in DNA: TGCGCCAGCAGTCCTGGGGTACCGAACACTGAAGCTTTCTTT. The chain employs TRBV5-1 and TRBJ1-1; no clear D gene. The CDR3 has 14 amino acids. Germline CDR1 SGHRS, CDR2 YFSETQ. Trimming shortened V by 5 bases and J by 1 base, and 12 bases separated the two germline ends.

This clonotype has more than one count but fewer than ten. This rearrangement joins TRBV7-9 to TRBJ2-3; D gene ambiguous. Germline lookup yields CDR1 SEHNR and CDR2 FQNEAQ (reference sequence). V lost 2 bases to trimming and J lost 5 bases, with 8 bases between them. The CDR3 extends over 13 amino acids. The CDR3 protein is CASSLLLGDTQYF. CDR3 nucleotides: TGTGCCAGCAGCTTACTCCTAGGAGATACGCAGTATTTT.